This T cell receptor beta chain was documented in a study of technical replicates of blood from several donors. There are 15 residues in the CDR3. Trimming removed 5 bases from V and 4 bases from J; junction bases left unmatched: 9. CDR1 SGHTA and CDR2 FQGTGA come from the germline V gene. The table came from immunoSEQ multiplex PCR; TCRdb's copy has only in-frame clones and leaves some out. The sample lists almost 70,000 clones, about 90% occurring once. The source is a human donor in good health. Sequencing was performed on T cells isolated from PBMCs. The gene calls are TRBV7-3 and TRBJ2-5; TRBD1 aligns across 8 bases. CDR3 sequence (DNA): TGTGCCAGCAGCCCACAGGGGGGAAAGGGAGAGACCCAGTACTTC. Its translation: CASSPQGGKGETQYF.